This TCR beta chain is from a study of T cells in Graves' hyperthyroidism and ophthalmopathy. For the diagnoses, clinical symptoms, serum thyroxine and TRAb, thyroid ultrasound and orbital computed tomography were used. V lost 5 bases to trimming and J lost 6 bases; unmatched junction nucleotides: 9. This CDR3 is 16 amino acids long. Germline-derived CDR1 and CDR2 are MDHEN and SYDVKM. There were TCR beta CDR3 regions amplified from RNA transcripts. The primer set for the first-round RT-PCR of the TCR CDR3 was HTBI. TCRdb reprocessed the multiplex PCR reads with MiXCR, giving one entry per CDR3 protein. The data show more than 650,000 distinct CDR3 sequences, approximately 14% seen once. In its sample, this clonotype was seen many times.

Sequencing was performed on blood. This chain connects TRBV28 to TRBJ2-1; 11 bases map to TRBD2. The TCR was taken from a woman aged 18-35 years with Graves' hyperthyroidism. The CDR3 coding sequence is TGTGCCAGCAGTCCAGCAACTAGCGGGAGTACCAATGAGCAGTTCTTC. Its protein is CASSPATSGSTNEQFF.